In this sample, the clone carrying this T cell receptor (beta chain) turned up a few times. Antigen: not known. The limits of the CDR3 on the DNA are not certain, so only TCRdb's listed CDR3 is given. Constant-segment primers and 5'RACE yielded cDNA libraries for TCR alpha and TCR beta, each carrying sample barcodes and UMIs. TCRdb re-called the 5' RACE reads through MiXCR, storing one row per CDR3 protein. The sample carries around 320,000 distinct CDR3 sequences, under 30% recorded once. This specimen belongs to a study of T-cell memory formation after mild COVID-19. Study summary: Clusters of TCRs were largely donor specific.

Study-wide results and limits: Pre-infection memory carried some responding clones, suggesting that cross-reactive memory joined. SARS-CoV-2 specificity was not confirmed for second-wave clones peaking on day 37.

Sample: PBMCs or a T cell subset sorted from them (not recorded which). This receptor was obtained from an adult woman who had mild COVID-19 (a few samples of this study predate the infection). Cell type and time point are not known.

The CDR3: CATSRYWGLAGATPGSCFF. The V and J genes are TRBV15 and TRBJ2-2; the table's D call of TRBD2 was not tested on the DNA. The CDR3 spans 19 residues, counting both ends. CDR1 LNHNV and CDR2 YYDKDF come from the germline V gene (reference sequence).